This is a list of T cell receptor beta chains from one sample in a study of technical replicates of blood from several donors. Data came from immunoSEQ multiplex PCR; TCRdb stores just in-frame clones and leaves some out. The sample records about 88,000 clones, 95% being singletons. Sequencing was done on a sample of T cells isolated from PBMCs. These receptors came from a human donor in good health. The CDR3 runs from the conserved cysteine through the conserved F or W. A D gene is named only where the DNA matches it firmly. Clone sizes are given selectively: once, few, many, or a class where the clone is expanded.

TRBJ2-2,NA,NA,TRBV7-3,TGTGCCAGCAGCTTGACAGGCAACACCGGGGAGCTGTTTTTT,CASSLTGNTGELFF
TRBJ1-2,NA,NA,TRBV29-1,TGCAGCGTTGAACTCCGGAGGGGCTACACCTTC,CSVELRRGYTF
TRBJ1-5,TRBD1,NA,TRBV30,TGTGCCTGGAGTGTGACAGGGAGCAATCAGCCCCAGCATTTT,CAWSVTGSNQPQHF
TRBJ1-2,NA,NA,TRBV19,TGTGCCAGTAGTATTAAGGAGGGGCCTTCTGGCTACACCTTC,CASSIKEGPSGYTF
TRBJ2-7,NA,NA,TRBV6-5,TGTGCCAGCAGTCTTCAACAGGGTGCGGTAGGCGAGCAGTACTTC,CASSLQQGAVGEQYF
TRBJ2-1,TRBD1,NA,TRBV9,TGTGCCAGCAGCGTAGGGCCTGAAACGGGACAGGGTCCCAATGAGCAGTTCTTC,CASSVGPETGQGPNEQFF
TRBJ1-3,NA,NA,TRBV5-1,TGCGCCAGCAGCTTGGATAACTCTGGAAACACCATATATTTT,CASSLDNSGNTIYF
TRBJ2-7,TRBD1,once,TRBV14,TGTGCCAGCAGCCAAGGGACAGGGCCCCTCTACGAGCAGTACTTC,CASSQGTGPLYEQYF
TRBJ2-5,TRBD1,NA,TRBV7-3,TGTGCCAGCAGCTCACAGGGGTGGGGGGAGACCCAGTACTTC,CASSSQGWGETQYF
TRBJ2-1,TRBD2,NA,TRBV13,TGTGCCAGCAGCCCCCAGACTAGCGGGAGCTACAATGAGCAGTTCTTC,CASSPQTSGSYNEQFF
TRBJ1-2,TRBD1,NA,TRBV2,TGTGCCAGCAGTGAGACAGGGGGATTGAGGGGCTACACCTTC,CASSETGGLRGYTF
TRBJ2-5,NA,NA,TRBV2,TGTGCCAGCAGGGAGGGTCAAGAGACCCAGTACTTC,CASREGQETQYF
TRBJ2-7,NA,NA,TRBV27,TGTGCCAGCAGTTTCGGGGGGCAGTACGAGCAGTACTTC,CASSFGGQYEQYF
TRBJ2-2,NA,NA,TRBV21-1,TGTGCCAGCAGCAAAGTTGGATTAGCGAGGAACACCGGGGAGCTGTTTTTT,CASSKVGLARNTGELFF
TRBJ1-1,NA,NA,TRBV6-6,TGTGCCAGCAATAGATTTCTTGACACTGAAGCTTTCTTT,CASNRFLDTEAFF
TRBJ2-5,TRBD1,NA,TRBV11-2,TGTGCCAGCAGCGCCTCGGGACAGGGCCAAGAGACCCAGTACTTC,CASSASGQGQETQYF
TRBJ1-1,TRBD1,NA,TRBV11-2,TGTGCCAGCAGCCCTAGACAGGGGACGAGGACTGAAGCTTTCTTT,CASSPRQGTRTEAFF
TRBJ1-2,NA,NA,TRBV6-5,TGTGCCAGCACCGGGTACGGCTATGGCTACACCTTC,CASTGYGYGYTF
TRBJ2-1,NA,NA,TRBV4-1,TGCGCCAGCAGCCCGTCTATTAGAATCGATGAGCAGTTCTTC,CASSPSIRIDEQFF
TRBJ2-7,NA,NA,TRBV19,TGTGCCACGTCTACTAGTCTAGACGAGCAGTACTTC,CATSTSLDEQYF
TRBJ2-7,NA,NA,TRBV27,TGTGCCAGCAGTCTTCGCGATCACGAGCAGTACTTC,CASSLRDHEQYF
TRBJ2-2,TRBD2,NA,TRBV30,TGTGCCTGGAGTCCCGTGGGACTAGCGTACACCGGGGAGCTGTTTTTT,CAWSPVGLAYTGELFF
TRBJ1-5,TRBD1,NA,TRBV7-2,TGTGCCAGCAGCTTGAACAGGGGAAAAGATCAGCCCCAGCATTTT,CASSLNRGKDQPQHF
TRBJ2-5,TRBD2,NA,TRBV19,TGTGCCAGTCAGCCTCAGGGCGGGAGTCGAGAGACCCAGTACTTC,CASQPQGGSRETQYF
TRBJ2-2,NA,once,TRBV4-1,TGCGCCAGCAGCCAAGTGATAGATGGCACCGGGGAGCTGTTTTTT,CASSQVIDGTGELFF
TRBJ2-7,TRBD1,once,TRBV27,TGTGCCAGCAGCGAGGCCGGGACAGGGCAAAACGAGCAGTACTTC,CASSEAGTGQNEQYF
TRBJ2-5,NA,NA,TRBV30,TGTGCCTGGGGAGGGGGCGGAGAGACCCAGTACTTC,CAWGGGGETQYF
TRBJ2-7,NA,NA,TRBV19,TGTGCCAGTCGAAATACAATGGGGCTTTACGAGCAGTACTTC,CASRNTMGLYEQYF
TRBJ2-1,TRBD2,once,TRBV7-9,TGTGCCAGCAGCTTTAGCGCGGGAGAAGCGGTTGAGCAGTTCTTC,CASSFSAGEAVEQFF
TRBJ2-7,TRBD1,NA,TRBV7-9,TGTGCCAGCAGCGATAGACAGGGGGTAAGCTCCTACGAGCAGTACTTC,CASSDRQGVSSYEQYF
TRBJ2-5,TRBD2,NA,TRBV23-1,TGCGCCAGCAGTCAACCGCGGACTAGCGGGTCCCGTCGATACCAAGAGACCCAGTACTTC,CASSQPRTSGSRRYQETQYF
TRBJ1-3,NA,NA,TRBV9,TGTGCCAGCAGCTTAGGACGGGGATCCTCTGGAAACACCATATATTTT,CASSLGRGSSGNTIYF
TRBJ2-3,TRBD2,NA,TRBV7-2,TGTGCCAGCAGCCGGGGACTAGCGGGAGTGGATACGCAGTATTTT,CASSRGLAGVDTQYF
TRBJ1-3,NA,once,TRBV30,TGTGCCTGGAGTGGGCGGGGTGTTGGAAACACCATATATTTT,CAWSGRGVGNTIYF
TRBJ2-1,TRBD2,NA,TRBV7-9,TGTGCCAGCAGCTTAGCAGCTAGCGGGGGGTACAATGAGCAGTTCTTC,CASSLAASGGYNEQFF
TRBJ1-1,TRBD1,NA,TRBV7-9,TGTGCCAGCAGCGCCTCAGGGGGCAAGGCTGAAGCTTTCTTT,CASSASGGKAEAFF
TRBJ2-7,NA,NA,TRBV30,TGTGCCTGGAGTGTGGTGGGAGACGAGCAGTACTTC,CAWSVVGDEQYF
TRBJ1-2,NA,NA,TRBV19,TGTGCCAGTAAGCCGGCGGCAGCCAACTATGGCTACACCTTC,CASKPAAANYGYTF
TRBJ1-5,NA,NA,TRBV6-1,TGTGCCAGCAGAGGACAGTCTTATAGCAATCAGCCCCAGCATTTT,CASRGQSYSNQPQHF
TRBJ2-1,TRBD2,NA,TRBV10-2,TGCGCCAGCAGGCTAGCGGGAGGATATTACAATGAGCAGTTCTTC,CASRLAGGYYNEQFF
TRBJ2-3,NA,once,TRBV27,TGTGCCAGCACGATACGAGGGTTGTCAGATACGCAGTATTTT,CASTIRGLSDTQYF
TRBJ2-3,TRBD2,NA,TRBV9,TGTGCCAGCAGCGTAGTCGGGAGGGATACAGATACGCAGTATTTT,CASSVVGRDTDTQYF
TRBJ2-1,NA,NA,TRBV15,TGTGCCACCAGCGGCAGGGAGACTAGCTCCTACAATGAGCAGTTCTTC,CATSGRETSSYNEQFF
TRBJ2-5,TRBD1,NA,TRBV6-1,TGTGCCAGCAGTGATTATGGACAGGGAATGATTGAGACCCAGTACTTC,CASSDYGQGMIETQYF
TRBJ1-3,TRBD1,NA,TRBV4-2,TGTGCCAGCAGCCAAGACACAGGGGTCTCTGGAAACACCATATATTTT,CASSQDTGVSGNTIYF
TRBJ1-2,NA,once,TRBV5-1,TGCGCCAGCAGCTTGGAGTTGGGCAGGGGATCATCTGGCTACACCTTC,CASSLELGRGSSGYTF
TRBJ2-3,TRBD2,NA,TRBV2,TGTGCCAGCAGTGGTAATAGCGGGTTTAAAGATACGCAGTATTTT,CASSGNSGFKDTQYF
TRBJ1-1,TRBD1,NA,TRBV10-2,TGCGCCAGCAGTGAGCAGGGGGGGAACACTGAAGCTTTCTTT,CASSEQGGNTEAFF
TRBJ2-7,NA,NA,TRBV10-3,TGTGCCATCAGTGACGGTAGCGCCGTCTCCTACGAGCAGTACTTC,CAISDGSAVSYEQYF
TRBJ2-7,NA,NA,TRBV4-3,TGCGCCAGCAGCCAAGGACCGGACAGCCAGTACGAGCAGTACTTC,CASSQGPDSQYEQYF
TRBJ2-7,NA,NA,TRBV5-4,TGTGCCAGCGGGGGGAGTAGCGATGGTTACGAGCAGTACTTC,CASGGSSDGYEQYF
TRBJ1-2,TRBD1,NA,TRBV7-9,TGTGCCAGCAGCCCCCGACAGGGGGCGAGCTATGGCTACACCTTC,CASSPRQGASYGYTF
TRBJ2-7,NA,NA,TRBV5-6,TGTGCCAGCAGCCCGGCAAGCTGGCTAGAAGCCTACGAGCAGTACTTC,CASSPASWLEAYEQYF